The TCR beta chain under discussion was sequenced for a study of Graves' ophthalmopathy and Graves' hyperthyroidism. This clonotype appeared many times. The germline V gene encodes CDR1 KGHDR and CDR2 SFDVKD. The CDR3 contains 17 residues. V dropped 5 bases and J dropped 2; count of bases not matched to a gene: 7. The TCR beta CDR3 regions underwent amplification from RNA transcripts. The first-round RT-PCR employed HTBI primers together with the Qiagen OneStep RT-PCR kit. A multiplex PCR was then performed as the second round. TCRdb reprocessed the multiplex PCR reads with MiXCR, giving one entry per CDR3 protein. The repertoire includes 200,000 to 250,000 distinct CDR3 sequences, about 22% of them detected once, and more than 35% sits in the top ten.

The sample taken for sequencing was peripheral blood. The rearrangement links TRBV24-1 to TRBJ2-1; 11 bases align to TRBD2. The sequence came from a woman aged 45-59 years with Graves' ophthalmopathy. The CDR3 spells CATSAPGLAGAYNEQFF. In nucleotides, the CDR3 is TGTGCCACCAGTGCCCCCGGACTAGCGGGCGCCTACAATGAGCAGTTCTTC.